This T cell receptor beta chain was obtained from a study of control samples from healthy donors and cancer patients. Germline CDR1 and CDR2: MNHNS and SASEGT. V shed 3 bases and J 2 bases; nucleotides not matched to a gene: 13. This CDR3 region has 17 residues. Assay used: immunoSEQ multiplex PCR; TCRdb lists only in-frame clones, some missing. The repertoire holds 130,000 to 150,000 clones, with about nine tenths as singletons. This TCR derives from a man aged 25 to 45 in good health. The V and J genes are TRBV6-1 and TRBJ2-7; 7 positions match TRBD1. The source material was blood. The CDR3 sequence: CASSELTWTGLTYEQYF. The CDR3 DNA reads as TGTGCCAGCAGTGAGCTTACGTGGACAGGCCTGACCTACGAGCAGTACTTC.